This entry features one T cell receptor beta chain sequence. No antigen is known for it. Base-call qualities are not available, and no considerably larger clone is one nucleotide away. In the germline V gene (reference sequence), CDR1 corresponds to LNHDA and CDR2 to SQIVND. V loses 2 bases, J loses 2 bases, and the germline ends lie 13 bases apart. Inclusive of the bounding cysteine and phenylalanine, the CDR3 is 15 residues long. Here the CDR3 DNA is all that survives: 45 bases in frame from base 1. This sample is part of a study of radiotherapy plus CTLA-4 blockade in lung cancer (dated by TCRdb to 2017 to 2018). Some background on the complete study: Objective responses were observed in approximately 18% of enrolled patients, and disease control was achieved in approximately 29%.

To prepare the library, the immunoSEQ multiplex PCR assay was applied. TCRdb took this table from immuneACCESS and kept in-frame rearrangements with V and J called. Such tables lack part of the clones; where checked against another copy, unresolved V genes explain under half of the gap, and the rest is unexplained. In all, the sample holds over 100,000 clones, and approximately 90% of those were seen once. The ten largest account for just under 7% of the sample. What the work shows at the level of the full study, not this receptor alone: The strongest predictors of response were reported to be early dynamic shifts in blood T cell clones along with a rise in serum interferon-beta following radiation. TCR clones derived from tumors expanded in peripheral blood after treatment with radiotherapy and ipilimumab.

The study tested focal radiation therapy combined with CTLA-4 blockade (ipilimumab) in patients with chemo-refractory metastatic non-small-cell lung cancer. The clonotype was recovered from a human donor with non-small cell lung cancer that progressed on radiotherapy plus ipilimumab. Specimen: peripheral blood, collected from a patient treated with radiotherapy plus ipilimumab. This receptor chain uses TRBV19 and TRBJ2-7; the D assignment is uncertain and may be TRBD1 or TRBD2, with 5 bases supporting each. This receptor has the CDR3 CASSITGTATYEQYF. The sequenced DNA is TGTGCCAGTAGTATAACCGGGACGGCTACCTACGAGCAGTACTTC.